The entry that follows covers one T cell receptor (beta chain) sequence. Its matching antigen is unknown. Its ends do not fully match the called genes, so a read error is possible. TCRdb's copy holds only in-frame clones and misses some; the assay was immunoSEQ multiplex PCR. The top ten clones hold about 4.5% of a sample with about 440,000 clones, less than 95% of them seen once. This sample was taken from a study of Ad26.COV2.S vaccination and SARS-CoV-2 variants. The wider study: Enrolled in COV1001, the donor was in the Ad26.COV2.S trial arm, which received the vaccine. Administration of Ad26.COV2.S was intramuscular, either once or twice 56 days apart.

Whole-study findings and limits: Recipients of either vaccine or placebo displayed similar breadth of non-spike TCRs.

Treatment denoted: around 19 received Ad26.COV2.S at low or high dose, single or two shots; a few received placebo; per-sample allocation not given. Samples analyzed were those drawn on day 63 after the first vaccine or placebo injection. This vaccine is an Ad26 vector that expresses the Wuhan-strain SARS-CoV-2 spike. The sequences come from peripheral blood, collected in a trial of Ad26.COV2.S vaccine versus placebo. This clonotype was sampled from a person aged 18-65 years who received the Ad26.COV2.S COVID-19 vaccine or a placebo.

The CDR3 DNA sequence: TGTGCCAGCATGGTTAGCGATCAGCCCCAGCATTTT. Encoded protein: CASMVSDQPQHF. J is TRBJ1-5 and V is TRBV6-1; no reliable D call. CDR3 length: 12 residues. Germline assignment: CDR1 MNHNS and CDR2 SASEGT.